The 4 T cell receptor beta chains below all came from one sample that was sequenced in a study of shared T cell receptors in the human thymus. The assay was immunoSEQ multiplex PCR, and TCRdb's table has in-frame clones only and misses some. The repertoire holds about 710,000 clones, with around 87% as singletons. These data were likewise used in another study, on human thymus T cells.

The specimen was thymocytes. Source of these receptors: a boy less than two years old with a congenital heart defect.

The chain carries TRBV7-3 and TRBJ1-1; no firm D call. Germline V gene lookup returns CDR1 SGHTA and CDR2 FQGTGA. CDR3 length: 13 amino acids. V was pared by 5 bases and J by 1 base, with 8 bases between. DNA of the CDR3: TGTGCCAGCAGCCCGCGGCAGAACACTGAAGCTTTCTTT. Amino acids: CASSPRQNTEAFF. Full variable domain (remainder filled in from reference TRBV7-3 and TRBJ1-1): GAGVSQTPSNKVTEKGKYVELRCDPISGHTALYWYRQSLGQGPEFLIYFQGTGAADDSGLPNDRFFAVRPEGSVSTLKIQRTERGDSAVYLCASSPRQNTEAFFGQGTRLTVV.

Here the CDR3 DNA reads TGTGCCAGCAGTCAGCGGGAAGGGACGGCCCAGTACTTC. Protein sequence: CASSQREGTAQYF. The rearrangement links TRBV11-2 to TRBJ2-5; 7 nucleotides line up with TRBD2. J lost 9 bases, V lost 6 bases, and 10 bases had no gene match. The CDR3 is 13 amino acids. Germline CDR1 SGHAT, CDR2 FQNNGV.

This chain links TRBV7-8 with TRBJ2-5, with 7 bases matching TRBD1. The V gene's germline CDR1 is SGHVS and CDR2 FQNEAQ. Trimming took 5 bases from V and 4 from J; bases not matched to a gene: 10. CDR3 size: 15 residues. The CDR3 here is CASSHRGRGVETQYF. In nucleotides, the CDR3 is TGTGCCAGCAGCCACAGGGGTAGGGGCGTAGAGACCCAGTACTTC.

The DNA for the CDR3 is TGTGCCAGCAGTTTATCGTCCAGGGTGAAAAACATTCAGTACTTC. Encoded protein: CASSLSSRVKNIQYF. The genes are TRBV27 and TRBJ2-4; the D gene is possibly TRBD1 (5 bases). This CDR3 contains 15 residues. The V gene lost 0 bases and the J gene lost 4 bases, with 10 bases spanning the gap. The germline CDR1 and CDR2 sequences are MNHEY and SMNVEV (reference sequence).